Listed below are T cell receptor beta chains from one sample, sequenced in a study of breast tumors, draining lymph nodes, adjacent tissues. Each CDR3 protein is one row after TCRdb ran MiXCR on the multiplex PCR reads. The table has more than 15,000 distinct CDR3 sequences, approximately 41% seen once; the top ten hold approximately 20%. The sample taken for sequencing was breast tumor tissue. All receptors come from a female donor with breast cancer. Some clones in this sample may be carry-over from other donors' samples. Both conserved end residues are part of each CDR3. The order of the fields is D gene, clone size, V gene, J gene, CDR3 length, CDR3 DNA, CDR3 protein. D genes are given only for firm matches. Expanded clones get a size class; other rows say once, few or many, or leave the size out.

d_call: .
clone_size: .
v_call: TRBV5-5
j_call: TRBJ2-3
cdr3_length: 9
cdr3_nt: TGTGCCAGCACCGAAACGCAGTATTTT
cdr3_aa: CASTETQYF

d_call: .
clone_size: medium-sized
v_call: TRBV11-2
j_call: TRBJ2-7
cdr3_length: 15
cdr3_nt: TGTGCCAGCAGCTTAGGCCAGGCAATCTCCTACGAGCAGTACTTC
cdr3_aa: CASSLGQAISYEQYF

d_call: .
clone_size: .
v_call: TRBV19
j_call: TRBJ2-1
cdr3_length: 16
cdr3_nt: TGTGCCAGTAGTAATACCGGGACAAACATCTACAATGAGCAGTTCTTC
cdr3_aa: CASSNTGTNIYNEQFF

d_call: .
clone_size: .
v_call: TRBV12-3/TRBV12-4
j_call: TRBJ2-7
cdr3_length: 14
cdr3_nt: TGTGCCAGCAGCCTGGCTATTGGGGGCAGCGAGCAGTACTTC
cdr3_aa: CASSLAIGGSEQYF

d_call: .
clone_size: .
v_call: TRBV29-1
j_call: TRBJ2-7
cdr3_length: 11
cdr3_nt: TGCAGCGTTGTGAGGGGGATCGAGCAGTACTTC
cdr3_aa: CSVVRGIEQYF

d_call: .
clone_size: many
v_call: TRBV19
j_call: TRBJ1-1
cdr3_length: 15
cdr3_nt: TGTGCCAGTAGTACGAAGGGTCGAGGGAACACTGAAGCTTTCTTT
cdr3_aa: CASSTKGRGNTEAFF

d_call: TRBD1
clone_size: once
v_call: TRBV7-9
j_call: TRBJ2-1
cdr3_length: 16
cdr3_nt: TGTGCCAGCAGCTTAGAGGGGGCAGGGTCCTACAATGAGCAGTTCTTC
cdr3_aa: CASSLEGAGSYNEQFF

d_call: .
clone_size: many
v_call: TRBV30
j_call: TRBJ1-2
cdr3_length: 11
cdr3_nt: TGTGCCTGGAGCCGGTACTATGGCTACACCTTC
cdr3_aa: CAWSRYYGYTF

d_call: .
clone_size: many
v_call: TRBV5-1
j_call: TRBJ2-1
cdr3_length: 13
cdr3_nt: TGCGCCAGCAAGGTTAGCGGCCACAATGAGCAGTTCTTC
cdr3_aa: CASKVSGHNEQFF

d_call: TRBD1
clone_size: .
v_call: TRBV7-4
j_call: TRBJ1-2
cdr3_length: 15
cdr3_nt: TGTGCCTGCAGCCCAAAATTGGGACAGGTCGATGGCTACACCTTC
cdr3_aa: CACSPKLGQVDGYTF

d_call: TRBD2
clone_size: .
v_call: TRBV10-3
j_call: TRBJ2-7
cdr3_length: 13
cdr3_nt: TGTGCCGGGAGGACTAGCGGGTACTACGAGCAGTACTTC
cdr3_aa: CAGRTSGYYEQYF

d_call: .
clone_size: .
v_call: TRBV7-9
j_call: TRBJ2-3
cdr3_length: 16
cdr3_nt: TGTGCCAGCAGCTTACTCTACAGGAAGAACACAGATACGCAGTATTTT
cdr3_aa: CASSLLYRKNTDTQYF

d_call: TRBD1
clone_size: many
v_call: TRBV6-4
j_call: TRBJ2-1
cdr3_length: 15
cdr3_nt: TGTGCCAGCAGTGACGTGACAGGGCCTTACAATGAGCAGTTCTTC
cdr3_aa: CASSDVTGPYNEQFF

d_call: .
clone_size: many
v_call: TRBV5-8
j_call: TRBJ2-1
cdr3_length: 13
cdr3_nt: TGTGCCAGCAGCTTGGTTCGGACGGGTGAGCAGTTCTTC
cdr3_aa: CASSLVRTGEQFF

d_call: .
clone_size: many
v_call: TRBV4-2
j_call: TRBJ2-4
cdr3_length: 14
cdr3_nt: TGTGCCAGCAGCCGGGACGGTGCCCAAAACATTCAGTACTTC
cdr3_aa: CASSRDGAQNIQYF

d_call: TRBD2
clone_size: .
v_call: TRBV15
j_call: TRBJ2-1
cdr3_length: 18
cdr3_nt: TGTGCCACCAGCAAGCTACCGGGACTAGCGGGAGGTAGGAATGAGCAGTTCTTC
cdr3_aa: CATSKLPGLAGGRNEQFF

d_call: TRBD2
clone_size: .
v_call: TRBV11-2
j_call: TRBJ2-1
cdr3_length: 17
cdr3_nt: TGTGCCAGCAGCTTAGTTCCCTCAGCGGGGGACTACAATGAGCAGTTCTTC
cdr3_aa: CASSLVPSAGDYNEQFF

d_call: TRBD2
clone_size: many
v_call: TRBV18
j_call: TRBJ2-1
cdr3_length: 15
cdr3_nt: TGTGCCAGCTCACCATCGACTAGCGGCCACAATGAGCAGTTCTTC
cdr3_aa: CASSPSTSGHNEQFF

d_call: .
clone_size: .
v_call: TRBV2
j_call: TRBJ2-3
cdr3_length: 16
cdr3_nt: TGTGCCAGCAGTGAAGCTGCGGCTAGCATTGCGGATACGCAGTATTTT
cdr3_aa: CASSEAAASIADTQYF

d_call: .
clone_size: many
v_call: TRBV7-8
j_call: TRBJ2-7
cdr3_length: 12
cdr3_nt: TGTGCCAGCAGCCAAACGGGGTGGGAGCAGTACTTC
cdr3_aa: CASSQTGWEQYF

d_call: TRBD1
clone_size: .
v_call: TRBV20-1
j_call: TRBJ2-1
cdr3_length: 17
cdr3_nt: TGCAGTGCTAGAGAACTGTTCGGACAGGGTTCCTACAATGAGCAGTTCTTC
cdr3_aa: CSARELFGQGSYNEQFF

d_call: .
clone_size: .
v_call: TRBV2
j_call: TRBJ1-5
cdr3_length: 17
cdr3_nt: TGCGCCAGCAGTGAAGCGGCCAGGGGTTTGGGCAATCAGCCCCAGCATTTT
cdr3_aa: CASSEAARGLGNQPQHF

d_call: .
clone_size: .
v_call: TRBV5-1
j_call: TRBJ1-3
cdr3_length: 13
cdr3_nt: TGCGCTAGCAGCTTGGATTTCCGAGACACCATATATTTT
cdr3_aa: CASSLDFRDTIYF

d_call: .
clone_size: many
v_call: TRBV6-1
j_call: TRBJ2-2
cdr3_length: 13
cdr3_nt: TGTGCCAGCAGTGAATGGAACACCGGGGAGCTGTTTTTT
cdr3_aa: CASSEWNTGELFF

d_call: .
clone_size: .
v_call: TRBV7-9
j_call: TRBJ1-2
cdr3_length: 13
cdr3_nt: TGTGCCAGCAGCTTCGAGGTGGGGTATGGCTACACCTTC
cdr3_aa: CASSFEVGYGYTF

d_call: .
clone_size: many
v_call: TRBV19
j_call: TRBJ2-3
cdr3_length: 12
cdr3_nt: TGTGCCAGTAGTCAAAGCACAGATACGCAGTATTTT
cdr3_aa: CASSQSTDTQYF

d_call: .
clone_size: many
v_call: TRBV30
j_call: TRBJ1-6
cdr3_length: 15
cdr3_nt: TGTGCCTGGAGTGTTGGGGGACTTGTTAATTCACCCCTCCACTTT
cdr3_aa: CAWSVGGLVNSPLHF

d_call: TRBD2
clone_size: many
v_call: TRBV11-2
j_call: TRBJ2-4
cdr3_length: 16
cdr3_nt: TGTGCCAGCAGCTTCAGACTAGCGGGAGAGGGAAACATTCAGTACTTC
cdr3_aa: CASSFRLAGEGNIQYF

d_call: TRBD1
clone_size: .
v_call: TRBV7-2
j_call: TRBJ2-6
cdr3_length: 17
cdr3_nt: TGTGCCAGCAGCTCGGGACAGGGCGTCTCTGGGGCCAACGTCCTGACTTTC
cdr3_aa: CASSSGQGVSGANVLTF

d_call: .
clone_size: .
v_call: TRBV29-1
j_call: TRBJ2-3
cdr3_length: 12
cdr3_nt: TGCAGCGTATACGGGACCAGAGATACGCAGTATTTT
cdr3_aa: CSVYGTRDTQYF

d_call: TRBD2
clone_size: many
v_call: TRBV12-3/TRBV12-4
j_call: TRBJ2-5
cdr3_length: 16
cdr3_nt: TGTGCCAGCAGCAAGGCCCAGGGACTAGTGGTGGAGACCCAGTACTTC
cdr3_aa: CASSKAQGLVVETQYF

d_call: .
clone_size: many
v_call: TRBV27
j_call: TRBJ2-1
cdr3_length: 14
cdr3_nt: TGTGCCAGCAGTTTCCAGCACACCAACAATGAGCAGTTCTTC
cdr3_aa: CASSFQHTNNEQFF

d_call: TRBD2
clone_size: .
v_call: TRBV9
j_call: TRBJ2-3
cdr3_length: 17
cdr3_nt: TGTGCCAGCAGCGTAGTGGGTAGCGGGACGCCTCAAGCGACCCAGTATTTT
cdr3_aa: CASSVVGSGTPQATQYF

d_call: TRBD1
clone_size: .
v_call: TRBV6-5
j_call: TRBJ2-7
cdr3_length: 17
cdr3_nt: TGTGCCAGCAGGCGGGACAGGGGGAGGTTAAACGGCGACGAGCAGTACTTC
cdr3_aa: CASRRDRGRLNGDEQYF

d_call: TRBD1
clone_size: .
v_call: TRBV2
j_call: TRBJ2-7
cdr3_length: 13
cdr3_nt: TGTGCCAGCAACGTACGGACAGGGTACGAGCAGTACTTC
cdr3_aa: CASNVRTGYEQYF

d_call: .
clone_size: few
v_call: TRBV27
j_call: TRBJ1-1
cdr3_length: 16
cdr3_nt: TGTGCCAGCAGTCCGTCGTGGACCGCCGCGGGAAGGGAAGCTTTCTTT
cdr3_aa: CASSPSWTAAGREAFF

d_call: .
clone_size: many
v_call: TRBV7-2
j_call: TRBJ2-1
cdr3_length: 13
cdr3_nt: TGTGCCAGCAGCTTCCTCCCGGGGGATGAGCAGTTCTTC
cdr3_aa: CASSFLPGDEQFF

d_call: TRBD1
clone_size: .
v_call: TRBV2
j_call: TRBJ1-6
cdr3_length: 15
cdr3_nt: TGTGCCAGCAGGGTGACAGGGACTTATAATTCACCCCTCCACTTT
cdr3_aa: CASRVTGTYNSPLHF

d_call: .
clone_size: many
v_call: TRBV5-1
j_call: TRBJ2-4
cdr3_length: 14
cdr3_nt: TGCGCCAGCAGCTTGGACGTAGCCAAAAACATTCAGTACTTC
cdr3_aa: CASSLDVAKNIQYF

d_call: TRBD1
clone_size: many
v_call: TRBV5-1
j_call: TRBJ2-5
cdr3_length: 16
cdr3_nt: TGCGCCAGCAGCTCGGGGACAGGGGGTTACCAAGAGACCCAGTACTTC
cdr3_aa: CASSSGTGGYQETQYF

d_call: .
clone_size: many
v_call: TRBV6-5
j_call: TRBJ2-7
cdr3_length: 11
cdr3_nt: TGTGCCAGCAGGGGCTCCTACGAGCAGTACTTC
cdr3_aa: CASRGSYEQYF

d_call: TRBD1
clone_size: .
v_call: TRBV6-4
j_call: TRBJ2-3
cdr3_length: 15
cdr3_nt: TGTGCCAGCAGTCACTCTAGACAGGGGGCAGATACGCAGTATTTT
cdr3_aa: CASSHSRQGADTQYF

d_call: TRBD2
clone_size: .
v_call: TRBV20-1
j_call: TRBJ2-7
cdr3_length: 15
cdr3_nt: TGCAGTGCTAGAGAACTAGCGGGAGGGTTGTACGAGCAGTACTTC
cdr3_aa: CSARELAGGLYEQYF